This TCR beta chain was sequenced in a study of cytotoxic CD8 clonotypes in ibrutinib-treated CLL (TCRdb year 2021). Regarding the research as a whole: The cohort was composed of around twelve relapsed/refractory and roughly 14 treatment-naive patients; IGHV unmutated status was identified in some 17 patients. Partial responses were observed in 24 patients and complete responses in 2; after a median follow-up of roughly 62 months, remission was maintained in approximately 14 patients and progression was observed in approximately 12. Response samples were taken after a median of 12 months on treatment, ranging from about 6 to 36 months. Samples averaged roughly 260,000 productive templates and about 94,000 productive rearrangements. Of the 90 or so participants in the trial, about 26 had longitudinal samples available. Cryopreserved peripheral blood mononuclear cells were collected before treatment, at response, and at either disease progression or sustained remission. Patients were still on ibrutinib when every remission and progressive disease sample was collected. Overall study results and their limits: Baseline clonality was found to be higher than that of age-matched healthy donors and was strongly correlated with circulating CD8+ T-cell counts. Lymph node repertoires were not examined, and the timing of sampling was not matched between patients in sustained remission and those whose disease progressed. Public clonotypes were rare and either contracted or stayed stable during treatment, and the rise in clonality at ibrutinib response reflected the expansion of private clonotypes. An increase in clonality was observed at ibrutinib response, with clonality remaining stable during sustained remission and falling back toward baseline at progression.

This sample's time point label indicates: eleven to twelve months on ibrutinib. For TCR beta library preparation, 1.5 to 2 micrograms of genomic DNA were extracted from the cryopreserved PBMCs. High-throughput TCR beta sequencing was performed on longitudinal blood samples from CLL patients receiving ibrutinib monotherapy. The patients took part in an open-label, single-center phase 2 trial of ibrutinib monotherapy. CDR1 GTSNPN and CDR2 SVGIG were looked up in the germline V gene (reference sequence). The CDR3 has 14 amino acids, counting the end cysteine and phenylalanine. The entry retains the CDR3 DNA only, 42 bases that are in frame from base 1. At the junction V is shortened by 4 bases and J by 2 bases, with 13 bases in between. Note on this clone: Which antigen it targets is not known. Per-base qualities were not stored, and no clone one base away is much larger.

Each clonotype received, on average, about 10x coverage in deep resolution sequencing performed on a MiSeq, where the target depth lay between 1 in 1 million and 1 in 200,000 T cells. TCR beta libraries were generated with the immunoSEQ hsTCRB Kit. For the original study's pipeline: Data were analyzed with ImmunoSEQ Data Assistant and ImmunoSEQ Analyzer, with V, D and J genes assigned per IMGT definitions. Clonality, with values ranging from 0 to 1, was calculated as one minus the normalized Shannon entropy of productive rearrangement frequencies. Only overrepresented clonotypes making up at least 0.05% of the repertoire of each patient were included in the public clonotype analysis. Roughly 12 age-matched healthy donor repertoires from immuneACCESS were used as controls for clonality. TCRdb holds this immuneACCESS table with in-frame rearrangements only. Some clones are missing; in checked studies, unresolved V genes explain under half, and the rest has no known cause. V and J calls plus clone size are reproduced from that table; the DNA served to infer D and trimming. This sample holds just over 65,000 clones; under 70% were observed only once. Around 5.8% of the sample is taken by the ten largest.

This material consisted of PBMCs, taken after 12 months of ibrutinib treatment. The TCR was taken from a human donor with chronic lymphocytic leukemia. The sequence is built from TRBV30 and TRBJ2-3, with the D call perhaps TRBD1 or TRBD2, as 5 bases match in each case. The CDR3 region reads CAWTPGTPTDTQYF. The nucleotide sequence is TGTGCCTGGACCCCTGGGACCCCCACAGATACGCAGTATTTT.